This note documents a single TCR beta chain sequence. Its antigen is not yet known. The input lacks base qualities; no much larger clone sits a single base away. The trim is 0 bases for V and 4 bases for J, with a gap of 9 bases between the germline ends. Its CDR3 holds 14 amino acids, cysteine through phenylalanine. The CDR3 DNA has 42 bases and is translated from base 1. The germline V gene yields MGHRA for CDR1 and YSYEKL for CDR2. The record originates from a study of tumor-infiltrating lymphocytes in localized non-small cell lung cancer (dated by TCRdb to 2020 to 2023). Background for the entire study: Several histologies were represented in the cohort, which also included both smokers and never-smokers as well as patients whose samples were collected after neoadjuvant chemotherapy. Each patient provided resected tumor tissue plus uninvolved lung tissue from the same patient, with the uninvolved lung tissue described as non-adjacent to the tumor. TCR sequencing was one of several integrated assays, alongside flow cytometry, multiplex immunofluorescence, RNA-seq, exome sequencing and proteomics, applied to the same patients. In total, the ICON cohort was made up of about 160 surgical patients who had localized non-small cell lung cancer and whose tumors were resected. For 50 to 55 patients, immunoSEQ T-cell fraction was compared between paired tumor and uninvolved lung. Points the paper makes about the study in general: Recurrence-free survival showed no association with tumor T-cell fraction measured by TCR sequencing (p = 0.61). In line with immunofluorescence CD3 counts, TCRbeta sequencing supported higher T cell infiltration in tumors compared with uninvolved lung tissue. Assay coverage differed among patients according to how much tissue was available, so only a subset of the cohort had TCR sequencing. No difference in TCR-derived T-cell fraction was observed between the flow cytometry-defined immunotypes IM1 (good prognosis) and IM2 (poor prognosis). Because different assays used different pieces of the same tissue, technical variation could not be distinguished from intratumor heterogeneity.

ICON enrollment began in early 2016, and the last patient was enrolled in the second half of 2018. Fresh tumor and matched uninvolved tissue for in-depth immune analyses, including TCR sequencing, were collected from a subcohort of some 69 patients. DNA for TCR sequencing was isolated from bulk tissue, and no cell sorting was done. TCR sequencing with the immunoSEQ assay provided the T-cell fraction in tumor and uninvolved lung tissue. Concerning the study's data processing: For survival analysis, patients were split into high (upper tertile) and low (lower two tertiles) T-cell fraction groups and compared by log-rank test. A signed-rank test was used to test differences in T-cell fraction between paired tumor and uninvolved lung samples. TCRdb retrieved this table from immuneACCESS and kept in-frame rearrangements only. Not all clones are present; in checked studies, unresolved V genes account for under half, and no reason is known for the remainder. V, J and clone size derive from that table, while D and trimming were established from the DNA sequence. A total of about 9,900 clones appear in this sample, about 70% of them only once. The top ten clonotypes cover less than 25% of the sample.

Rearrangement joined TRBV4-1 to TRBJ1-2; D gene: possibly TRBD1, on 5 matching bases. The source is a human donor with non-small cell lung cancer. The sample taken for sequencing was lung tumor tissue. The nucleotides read TGCGCCAGCAGCCAAGAGGGGGTGATCTATGGCTACACCTTC. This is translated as CASSQEGVIYGYTF.